Below, 32 T cell receptor beta chains from the same sample are listed, as sequenced in a study of vaccination and CD4 T cells after COVID-19. Documented time point: late sampling 161 to 241 days after vaccination in a few convalescent patients. The treatment was: approximately 9-day PBMC culture with coronavirus spike peptide pools or control peptides (ViraFEST assay). The antigens of these receptors remain unknown. Oncomine TCR Beta short-read sequencing was applied to DNA from cultured CD4+ T cells. TCRdb recomputed calls from the PCR reads with MiXCR, one row per CDR3 protein. The repertoire consists of tens of thousands of distinct CDR3 sequences, with 36% occurring once and the leading ten covering approximately 3.1%. The material sequenced was CD4+ T cells from blood, cultured in vitro, taken about 7 months after SARS-CoV-2 vaccination. The receptors come from a human donor who had recovered from COVID-19.

This clonotype was counted between two and nine times. V and J are TRBV7-2 and TRBJ2-5; D may be TRBD2 (5 bases). Trimming shortened V by 3 bases and J by 0 bases, and 8 bases separated the two germline ends. Germline-derived CDR1 and CDR2 are SGHTA and FQGNSA. The CDR3 extends over 14 amino acids. CDR3 DNA sequence: TGTGCCAGCAGCTTTAAAGCGGACCAAGAGACCCAGTACTTC. Its protein is CASSFKADQETQYF.

The V call is TRBV20-1, the J call TRBJ2-7, with D possibly matching TRBD2 (5 bases). Germline V gives CDR1 DFQATT, CDR2 SNEGSKA (reference sequence). Trimming removed 2 bases at V and 7 bases at J, with 21 bases between. The CDR3 spans 15 residues. The CDR3 loop reads CSARPLATNFLEQYF. CDR3 nucleotides: TGCAGTGCTAGACCTCTAGCAACGAATTTCTTGGAGCAGTACTTC.

The rearrangement uses TRBV12-3 or TRBV12-4 and TRBJ2-2; unclear D gene. The CDR3 contains 14 residues. V lost 3 bases, J lost 0 bases, and 5 bases lay in between. CDR3 nucleotide sequence: TGTGCCAGCAGTTTTAGTACGAACACCGGGGAGCTGTTTTTT. Residues: CASSFSTNTGELFF.

A remark on this clonotype: One junction end disagrees with the germline gene, perhaps due to a read error. The V call is TRBV20-1, the J call TRBJ2-3, with D hard to call. The CDR3 runs 14 residues. Germline lookup yields CDR1 DFQATT and CDR2 SNEGSKA (reference sequence). The CDR3 DNA reads TGCGGTGCGACCCCTGTAGACGTGGCAGATACGCAGTATTTT. It specifies CGATPVDVADTQYF.

The chain links TRBV28 to TRBJ2-7; 7 nucleotides line up with TRBD2. Per germline, CDR1 MDHEN and CDR2 SYDVKM. There are 14 residues in the CDR3. The J segment lost 2 bases and the V segment lost 8 bases, leaving 9 bases of the junction unmatched. The CDR3 sequence: CASEERGSPYEQYF. The DNA for the CDR3 is TGTGCCAGCGAAGAACGCGGGAGCCCCTACGAGCAGTACTTC.

This clonotype was seen a few times. The rearrangement uses TRBV7-3 and TRBJ2-6; 9 bases fit TRBD1. This CDR3 region has 17 residues. With V trimmed by 5 bases and J by 2 bases, 7 bases remained unmatched. Germline V CDR1 and CDR2: SGHTA, FQGTGA. Written as DNA, the CDR3 is TGTGCCAGCAGCACACAGGGGGCGCTGACTGGGGCCAACGTCCTGACTTTC. Its translation: CASSTQGALTGANVLTF.

This clonotype has a handful of counts. CDR3 nucleotide sequence: TGCAGTGCTCCCCCCAGGGACACTGAAGCTTTCTTT. It yields the protein CSAPPRDTEAFF. The genes are TRBV20-1 and TRBJ1-1, with D maybe TRBD1 (5 bases). V shed 5 bases and J shed 3 bases, with 10 bases lying between them. This CDR3 is 12 amino acids long. Per the germline V gene, CDR1 is DFQATT and CDR2 is SNEGSKA (reference sequence).

CDR3 residues: CASSPSTDSYNSPLHF. As DNA, the CDR3 is TGTGCCAGCAGCCCAAGCACAGACTCCTATAATTCACCCCTCCACTTT. The chain couples TRBV9 to TRBJ1-6; no firm D call. The CDR3 has 16 residues. Germline CDR1 and CDR2: SGDLS and YYNGEE. V lost 4 bases and J lost 0, with 11 bases in between.

The genes are TRBV20-1 and TRBJ2-2; 11 nucleotides align to TRBD2. CDR1 and CDR2 from the germline V gene are DFQATT and SNEGSKA (reference sequence). With 2 bases clipped from V and 2 bases from J, the junction kept 10 bases outside the gene matches. This CDR3 is 18 amino acids long. The CDR3 spells CSARFRVAGGPNTGELFF. The CDR3, as DNA: TGCAGTGCTAGATTTAGGGTAGCGGGAGGGCCAAACACCGGGGAGCTGTTTTTT.

This chain links TRBV6-1 with TRBJ1-4; a weak D match, TRBD1 (5 bases). The ends were cut back, 8 bases at V and 5 bases at J, with 15 bases in the middle. The germline CDR1 and CDR2 sequences are MNHNS and SASEGT. The CDR3 spans 14 residues. The CDR3 sequence: CASHLGGGNEKLFF. CDR3 coding DNA: TGTGCCAGCCACCTCGGGGGAGGGAATGAAAAACTGTTTTTT.

The V and J genes are TRBV7-6 and TRBJ2-2, with a tentative D call TRBD2 (5 bases). Trimming pared 5 bases from V and 5 bases from J, leaving 15 bases between. Germline V CDR1 and CDR2: SGHVS, FNYEAQ. This CDR3 has 15 amino acids. CDR3 protein: CASSPRTDWTGELFF. CDR3 DNA sequence: TGTGCCAGCAGCCCGCGGACGGACTGGACCGGGGAGCTGTTTTTT.

This clonotype has only a few counts. The rearrangement links TRBV25-1 to TRBJ1-1, with 7 bases identical to TRBD1. J was trimmed by 3 bases and V by 2 bases; bases with no gene match: 3. The CDR3 covers 14 residues. CDR1 MGHDK and CDR2 SYGVNS come from the germline V gene. As DNA, the CDR3 is TGTGCCAGCAGTGAACCGGGACAGTACACTGAAGCTTTCTTT. It yields the protein CASSEPGQYTEAFF.

This clonotype was picked up one time. The chain employs TRBV20-1 and TRBJ2-7; 12 nucleotides align to TRBD2. The V segment lost 4 bases and the J segment 3 bases; nucleotides outside the gene matches: 7. This CDR3 comprises 15 residues. CDR1 is DFQATT and CDR2 is SNEGSKA in the germline V gene (reference sequence). Written as DNA, the CDR3 is TGCAGTGCTATAAAAGGACTAGCGGGGAGCTACGAGCAGTACTTC. Protein: CSAIKGLAGSYEQYF.

V and J are TRBV28 and TRBJ2-3; 8 positions agree with TRBD1. Germline V gene lookup returns CDR1 MDHEN and CDR2 SYDVKM. With V trimmed by 6 bases and J by 4 bases, 3 bases remained unmatched. The CDR3 totals 13 residues. For the CDR3, the DNA is TGTGCCAGCAGAAAGACAGGGGCAGATACGCAGTATTTT. Translated: CASRKTGADTQYF.

The V gene is TRBV6-5, the J gene TRBJ2-7; D ambiguous. CDR3 length: 14 amino acids. Germline lookup yields CDR1 MNHEY and CDR2 SVGAGI. Between the trimmed V and J ends, which lost 2 bases and 0 bases, there was a span of 8 bases. The CDR3 coding sequence is TGTGCCAGCAGTTACACTTCAGCCTCCTACGAGCAGTACTTC. As protein: CASSYTSASYEQYF.

Written as DNA, the CDR3 is TGCAGCGCCGCAGGGGGCGTTGACACTGAAGCTTTCTTT. It is translated as CSAAGGVDTEAFF. The rearrangement joins TRBV29-1 to TRBJ1-1; 8 bases line up with TRBD1. Trimming at V came to 7 bases and at J to 3 bases, leaving 7 bases not matched to a gene. This CDR3 is built from 13 residues. Germline V gene lookup returns CDR1 SQVTM and CDR2 ANQGSEA.

By sample share, this clonotype is medium-sized (0.01 to 0.1%). This rearrangement joins TRBV7-7 to TRBJ2-2, with D maybe TRBD2 (5 bases). This CDR3 is built from 15 residues. Germline CDR1 is SSHAT and CDR2 is FNYEAQ (reference sequence). Between the trimmed V and J ends, which lost 1 base and 4 bases, there was a span of 10 bases. In DNA, the CDR3 is TGTGCCAGCAGCTTAGAAACCGCGGGCACCGGGGAGCTGTTTTTT. As protein: CASSLETAGTGELFF.

The V gene is TRBV20-1, the J gene TRBJ2-7, with 12 bases fitting TRBD2. This CDR3 comprises 16 residues. V lost 5 bases, J lost 0 bases, and 8 bases stayed unmatched. The germline V gene encodes CDR1 DFQATT and CDR2 SNEGSKA (reference sequence). The CDR3 DNA is TGCAGTGCTCCACGACTAGCGGGGGTGAGCTCCTACGAGCAGTACTTC. It yields the protein CSAPRLAGVSSYEQYF.

This clonotype was observed a few times. The CDR3 protein is CASSQEPKYMAEAFF. CDR3 in DNA: TGTGCCAGCAGCCAAGAGCCAAAGTACATGGCTGAAGCTTTCTTT. The V call is TRBV4-2, the J call TRBJ1-1; D not resolved. The V end was cut by 0 bases, the J end by 6 bases, with 14 bases between. Germline V gene lookup returns CDR1 LGHNA and CDR2 YNFKEQ. The CDR3 length is 15 residues.

The chain links TRBV20-1 to TRBJ1-4; TRBD1 might be the D (5 bases). V was pared by 6 bases and J by 7 bases, with 15 bases between. The CDR3 totals 13 residues. Per the germline V gene, CDR1 is DFQATT and CDR2 is SNEGSKA (reference sequence). The DNA of the CDR3 is TGCAGTGCACAATACACAGGTCTTGAAAAACTGTTTTTT. It codes for CSAQYTGLEKLFF.

V gene TRBV20-1 combines with J gene TRBJ2-1; 14 bases agree with TRBD2. The CDR3 runs to 16 residues. Germline V gene data show CDR1 as DFQATT and CDR2 as SNEGSKA (reference sequence). Unmatched junction bases numbered 11, after V lost 6 bases and J lost 7 bases. CDR3 region: CSAGTSGSSGWNEQFF. CDR3 DNA: TGCAGTGCCGGGACTAGCGGGAGTTCCGGCTGGAATGAGCAGTTCTTC.

This clonotype has more than one count but fewer than ten. The rearrangement uses TRBV7-9 and TRBJ1-2; TRBD1 is a possible D gene (5 bases). Germline values: CDR1 SEHNR, CDR2 FQNEAQ (reference sequence). The V and J ends lost 2 bases and 4 bases respectively, with 17 bases between them. This CDR3 is 16 amino acids long. The CDR3 nucleotides read TGTGCCAGCAGCTTACCCACACCCGCGGACACCTATGGCTACACCTTC. Encoded protein: CASSLPTPADTYGYTF.

The J gene is TRBJ2-3, the V gene TRBV7-9; D may match TRBD1 or TRBD2 (5 bases each). CDR1 is SEHNR, CDR2 FQNEAQ, per germline (reference sequence). The CDR3 is made up of 14 amino acids. Trimming took 7 bases from V and 5 from J, leaving 16 bases between them. The CDR3 reads CASNRQGVRDTQYF. In DNA form, the CDR3 reads TGTGCCAGCAACCGCCAGGGAGTGAGAGATACGCAGTATTTT.

V is TRBV2 and J is TRBJ2-5; possibly TRBD2 for D (6 bases). Trimming cost V 6 bases and J 7 bases, with 18 bases left between them. Germline V lookup: CDR1 SNHLY, CDR2 FYNNEI. The CDR3 sequence is 14 residues long. The CDR3 region has the DNA TGTGCCAGCAGGGAGGGGACTGCAGCTGGGACCCAGTACTTC. Translation gives CASREGTAAGTQYF.

DNA for the CDR3: TGCAGTGCCCCTCGGGGGGACAGGGGGAGACGCAAGACGAACACTGAAGCTTTCTTT. Protein product: CSAPRGDRGRRKTNTEAFF. The genes are TRBV20-1 and TRBJ1-1; the match to TRBD1 covers 11 bases. The V and J ends lost 6 bases and 1 base, in that order; junction bases with no gene match: 19. CDR1 is DFQATT and CDR2 is SNEGSKA in the germline V gene (reference sequence). CDR3 length equals 19 residues.

This clonotype has a handful of counts. This chain uses TRBV5-1 with TRBJ2-1; either TRBD1 or TRBD2 may fit D (5 bases each). The V gene lost 8 bases and the J gene lost 8 bases, with 23 bases spanning the gap. The CDR3 sequence is 15 residues long. From germline, CDR1 is SGHRS and CDR2 YFSETQ. This CDR3 reads CASDANGAGIDEQFF. The DNA of the CDR3 is TGCGCCAGTGATGCGAACGGGGCGGGTATAGATGAGCAGTTCTTC.

This clonotype was seen only a few times. V usage is TRBV27 and J usage is TRBJ2-7; D ambiguous. Germline V gene lookup returns CDR1 MNHEY and CDR2 SMNVEV (reference sequence). Deletions cut 2 bases from V and 3 bases from J, with 8 bases between. The CDR3 has 13 residues. CDR3 sequence reads: CASSLLPYYEQYF. The CDR3 DNA reads TGTGCCAGCAGTTTACTCCCTTACTACGAGCAGTACTTC.

The table lists this clonotype with a count of one. The rearrangement links TRBV19 to TRBJ2-2, with TRBD1 matching over 8 bases. The CDR3 covers 15 residues. V was clipped by 6 bases and J by 5 bases; unmatched bases: 8. The germline V gene encodes CDR1 LNHDA and CDR2 SQIVND (reference sequence). The CDR3 protein is CASSIDRGETGELFF. The CDR3 bases are TGTGCCAGTAGCATCGACAGGGGAGAAACCGGGGAGCTGTTTTTT.

The CDR3 DNA follows: TGTGCCAGCAGCTTGGAGGGGGCCCAGTACTTC. Its protein is CASSLEGAQYF. The chain couples TRBV5-5 to TRBJ2-5, with D possibly TRBD1 on 6 matching bases. The V and J ends lost 0 bases and 9 bases respectively, with 6 bases between them. Germline CDR1 SGHKS, CDR2 YYEKEE (reference sequence). This CDR3 spans 11 amino acids.

This rearrangement joins TRBV6-1 to TRBJ2-3, with 10 positions matching TRBD2. CDR3 size: 16 residues. Germline V gene lookup returns CDR1 MNHNS and CDR2 SASEGT. J was trimmed by 7 bases and V by 7 bases; bases with no gene match: 14. CDR3 DNA sequence: TGTGCCAGCACCCTCGTGGGAGCGGGAGGGCCGTATACGCAGTATTTT. Translating it yields CASTLVGAGGPYTQYF.

This clonotype was observed a few times. The rearrangement links TRBV20-1 to TRBJ1-6; no reliable D call. V lost 2 bases to trimming and J lost 6 bases, with 8 bases between them. CDR1 and CDR2 (germline): DFQATT, SNEGSKA (reference sequence). The CDR3 length is 13 residues. The CDR3 coding sequence is TGCAGTGCTAGACGGCCGGTTAATTCACCCCTCCACTTT. This gives the protein CSARRPVNSPLHF.

This clonotype was seen only a few times. The V and J genes are TRBV15 and TRBJ2-2; TRBD2 agrees at 9 bases. The trim removed 4 bases at V and 8 bases at J, leaving 5 bases unmatched. This CDR3 contains 14 residues. CDR1 and CDR2 from the germline V gene are LNHNV and YYDKDF (reference sequence). The CDR3 DNA follows: TGTGCCACCAGCAAGGGACTAGCATCGGGGGAGCTGTTTTTT. Translating it yields CATSKGLASGELFF. Full variable domain (rest looked up from reference TRBV15 and TRBJ2-2): DAMVIQNPRYQVTQFGKPVTLSCSQTLNHNVMYWYQQKSSQAPKLLFHYYDKDFNNEADTPDNFQSRRPNTSFCFLDIRSPGLGDTAMYLCATSKGLASGELFFGEGSRLTVL.